Listed below are T cell receptor beta chains from one sample, sequenced in a study of T cell repertoires in cytomegalovirus infection. One entry per CDR3 protein, called by TCRdb with MiXCR from the reads. The sample consists of more than 200,000 distinct CDR3 sequences, roughly 10% of them appearing once. Sequences were obtained from PBMCs. These receptors originate from a human donor in good health (CMV status not recorded). Some clones in this sample may be carry-over from other donors' samples. CDR3s include the opening cysteine and the closing phenylalanine or tryptophan. A D gene is named only where the DNA matches it firmly. Clone size is given for some rows only: seen once, a few or many times, or a class if the clone is expanded.

TRBD1,TRBJ1-5,.,TRBV12-3/TRBV12-4,TGTGCCAGCAGTTTTAGGGGGCTAGAACAGCCCCAGCATTTT,CASSFRGLEQPQHF
TRBD1,TRBJ2-7,few,TRBV12-5,TGTGCTAGTGGTTTGGGGAGAGACCACACCGGGACAGGGACGGCCGAGCAGTACTTC,CASGLGRDHTGTGTAEQYF
.,TRBJ2-7,many,TRBV7-6,TGTGCCAGCAGCATAGGGACAACGGGGCTAACTCACGAGCAGTACTTC,CASSIGTTGLTHEQYF
.,TRBJ2-7,many,TRBV7-2,TGTGCCAGCAGCTTAGTACCCCTCCAGGCGGACGAGCAGTACTTC,CASSLVPLQADEQYF
.,TRBJ1-5,many,TRBV7-6,TGTGCCAGCAGCTTTCGGGCCGATCAGCCCCAGCATTTT,CASSFRADQPQHF
.,TRBJ2-3,.,TRBV6-5,TGTGCCAGCAGTTACCAACCGGACAGCACAGATACGCAGTATTTT,CASSYQPDSTDTQYF
TRBD1,TRBJ2-1,.,TRBV7-2,TGTGCCAGCAGCCCACAGGGGGCGCGATCCTACAATGAGCAGTTCTTC,CASSPQGARSYNEQFF
.,TRBJ2-3,many,TRBV19,TGTGCCAGTACCAGGGACATCCGTACTAGCACAGATACGCAGTATTTT,CASTRDIRTSTDTQYF
.,TRBJ1-5,few,TRBV6-2/TRBV6-3,TGTGCCAGCAGTTACTCGACATCTACCTTTAGGGGCAATCAGCCCCAGCATTTT,CASSYSTSTFRGNQPQHF
.,TRBJ2-6,many,TRBV7-2,TGTGCCAGCAGCTTAGCGCCTGGGGCTGGGGCCAACGTCCTGACTTTC,CASSLAPGAGANVLTF
.,TRBJ1-5,many,TRBV7-2,TGTGCCAGCAGCTCCCCCGACAGTTACCAGCCCCAGCATTTT,CASSSPDSYQPQHF
.,TRBJ2-3,once,TRBV25-1,TGTGCCAGCAGTGAAGTGGGGGTGTCAGATACGCAGTATTTT,CASSEVGVSDTQYF
.,TRBJ1-3,.,TRBV7-8,TGTGCCAGCAGCCCGAACTGGTCTGCCATATATTTT,CASSPNWSAIYF
.,TRBJ2-7,many,TRBV7-9,TGTGCCAGCAGCTTAACCGCGGCCTTCTACGAGCAGTACTTC,CASSLTAAFYEQYF
TRBD1,TRBJ1-1,many,TRBV7-2,TGTGCCAGCAGCCAATGGACAGGGATGAACACTGAAGCTTTCTTT,CASSQWTGMNTEAFF
TRBD2,TRBJ2-5,many,TRBV7-2,TGTGCCAGCAGCTCACCGGGACTAGCGAATAAACTGTACCAAGAGACCCAGTACTTC,CASSSPGLANKLYQETQYF
TRBD2,TRBJ2-7,.,TRBV7-2,TGTGCCAGCACCGGGACTAGCGGGAGTACCTACGAGCAGTACTTC,CASTGTSGSTYEQYF
.,TRBJ1-6,.,TRBV11-2,TGTGCCAGCAGCTTAGAGGACAGAAATAATTCACCCCTCCACTTT,CASSLEDRNNSPLHF
.,TRBJ1-1,many,TRBV6-6,TGTGCCAGCAGTCACAAAAATAAGAACACTGAAGCTTTCTTT,CASSHKNKNTEAFF
TRBD1,TRBJ1-5,many,TRBV28,TGTGCCAGCAGGTGGCAGGGGGACCAGCCCCAGCATTTT,CASRWQGDQPQHF
TRBD2,TRBJ2-1,many,TRBV7-2,TGTGCCAGCGCCTTAGCTACTAGCGGGATGGGCTCCTACAATGAGCAGTTCTTC,CASALATSGMGSYNEQFF
.,TRBJ1-1,.,TRBV29-1,TGCAGCGTTGAAGCTCGGGGAGCTCGACTAAACACTGAAGCTTTCTTT,CSVEARGARLNTEAFF
.,TRBJ1-5,many,TRBV7-2,TGTGCCAGCAGCTTAGAAGGGATTAGCAATCAGCCCCAGCATTTT,CASSLEGISNQPQHF
.,TRBJ1-3,many,TRBV7-2,TGTGCCAGCAGCTTAGCGGTGGGTCCTGGAAACACCATATATTTT,CASSLAVGPGNTIYF
.,TRBJ1-2,.,TRBV29-1,TGCAGCGTTGATTCCGGGACGGAAGCTAACTATGGCTACACCTTC,CSVDSGTEANYGYTF
TRBD1,TRBJ2-3,many,TRBV7-9,TGTGCCAGCAGCCGACCGACAGGGACCACAGATACGCAGTATTTT,CASSRPTGTTDTQYF
.,TRBJ2-3,.,TRBV9,TGTGCCAGCAGCAACGGACGGTTCACAGATACGCAGTATTTT,CASSNGRFTDTQYF